One sample yielded the 28 T cell receptor beta chains listed below, sequenced in a study of technical replicates of blood from a few donors. Assay: immunoSEQ multiplex PCR; the TCRdb copy retains only in-frame clones and omits some. The sample shows tens of thousands of clones, 89% of them seen only once. The sequenced sample was PBMCs. All receptors come from a human donor in good health. Some clones in this sample may be carry-over from other donors' samples.

This rearrangement joins TRBV7-3 to TRBJ2-3; no reliable D call. Germline loops: CDR1 SGHTA, CDR2 FQGTGA. V was trimmed by 4 bases and J by 0 bases, leaving 5 bases between them. The CDR3 runs to 13 residues. The CDR3 here is CASSSPSTDTQYF. CDR3 in DNA: TGTGCCAGCAGCTCCCCTAGCACAGATACGCAGTATTTT.

The chain couples TRBV5-4 to TRBJ2-7; possibly TRBD1 for D (6 bases). Germline V gene data show CDR1 as SGHNT and CDR2 as YYREEE (reference sequence). V was pared by 1 base and J by 1 base, with 15 bases between. The CDR3 consists of 16 residues. CDR3 coding DNA: TGTGCCAGCAGCTTGTCTTATGGGGGCGCTTCCTACGAGCAGTACTTC. It is translated as CASSLSYGGASYEQYF.

The CDR3: CASSQRTGVYNEQFF. The CDR3 bases are TGTGCCAGCAGCCAGAGGACAGGGGTCTACAATGAGCAGTTCTTC. The V gene is TRBV5-6, the J gene TRBJ2-1, with 9 positions matching TRBD1. The CDR3 totals 15 residues. Germline assignment: CDR1 SGHDT and CDR2 YYEEEE. V dropped 4 bases and J dropped 3; count of bases not matched to a gene: 5.

The chain uses TRBV27 and TRBJ2-7; maybe TRBD2 (5 bases). V was pared by 0 bases and J by 2 bases, with 17 bases between. The length of the CDR3 is 17 residues. Per germline, CDR1 MNHEY and CDR2 SMNVEV (reference sequence). For the CDR3, the DNA is TGTGCCAGCAGTTTATCATGGAGGAGCAGTTACCCCTACGAGCAGTACTTC. It specifies CASSLSWRSSYPYEQYF.

J is TRBJ1-4 and V is TRBV5-1; D remains unclear. Trimming cost V 0 bases and J 6 bases, with 6 bases left between them. This CDR3 spans 13 amino acids. Germline V gives CDR1 SGHRS, CDR2 YFSETQ. As DNA, the CDR3 is TGCGCCAGCAGCTTGGAGAGGGATGAAAAACTGTTTTTT. This translates into CASSLERDEKLFF.

This clone was detected once. The genes are TRBV18 and TRBJ1-1; possibly TRBD1 for D (5 bases). V was cut by 0 bases and J by 10 bases, with 12 bases left in between. The germline CDR1 and CDR2 sequences are KGHSH and LQKENI. The CDR3 is made up of 13 amino acids. This chain's CDR3 is CASSPPEGQGAFF. The CDR3, as DNA: TGTGCCAGCTCACCACCGGAGGGGCAGGGAGCTTTCTTT.

V gene TRBV7-6 combines with J gene TRBJ1-3, with TRBD1 identical over 7 bases. CDR3 length: 15 amino acids. Germline V gives CDR1 SGHVS, CDR2 FNYEAQ. Trimming cost V 5 bases and J 4 bases; bases outside gene matches: 8. This chain's CDR3 is CASSLIRDRGNTIYF. The CDR3 DNA reads as TGTGCCAGCAGCCTGATCCGGGACAGAGGAAACACCATATATTTT. The full variable domain, rest sourced from reference TRBV7-6 and TRBJ1-3, is GAGVSQSPRYKVTKRGQDVALRCDPISGHVSLYWYRQALGQGPEFLTYFNYEAQQDKSGLPNDRFSAERPEGSISTLTIQRTEQRDSAMYRCASSLIRDRGNTIYFGEGSWLTVV.

The chain has TRBV11-3 and TRBJ2-7; no clear D gene. The CDR3 consists of 14 residues. Germline CDR1 SGHNT, CDR2 YENEEA. The ends were cut back, 5 bases at V and 2 bases at J, with 13 bases in the middle. The DNA of the CDR3 is TGTGCCAGCAGCCCTATATCAAACCCCTACGAGCAGTACTTC. Translated, it gives CASSPISNPYEQYF.

The chain uses TRBV27 and TRBJ1-2; D call uncertain. Germline assignment: CDR1 MNHEY and CDR2 SMNVEV (reference sequence). The CDR3 runs to 15 residues. V lost 10 bases and J 4 bases, leaving 22 bases between the germline ends. This CDR3 is CATSPGVFRGYGYTF. The CDR3 region has the DNA TGTGCCACCTCTCCTGGAGTTTTTCGAGGCTATGGCTACACCTTC.

V usage is TRBV11-2 and J usage is TRBJ1-2; 8 positions agree with TRBD1. V lost 2 bases to trimming and J lost 8 bases; unmatched junction nucleotides: 19. Germline V CDR1 and CDR2: SGHAT, FQNNGV. The CDR3 length is 18 residues. In DNA form, the CDR3 reads TGTGCCAGCAGCTTATTTCGGTTCCGAAAGGACAGGGATCGGGGCTACACCTTC. The encoded protein is CASSLFRFRKDRDRGYTF.

The gene calls are TRBV7-9 and TRBJ2-7; 9 nucleotides match TRBD1. Germline CDR1 and CDR2: SEHNR and FQNEAQ (reference sequence). This CDR3 contains 15 residues. Unmatched junction bases numbered 8, after V lost 4 bases and J lost 4 bases. CDR3 coding DNA: TGTGCCAGCAGCTCATCCGGGACAGGGAAATACGAGCAGTACTTC. This encodes CASSSSGTGKYEQYF.

This clone has just one count. The J gene is TRBJ2-6, the V gene TRBV7-3; 10 bases line up with TRBD1. J gave up 1 base and V 5 bases, and 11 bases lay outside the gene matches. This CDR3 has 19 residues. CDR1 and CDR2 from the germline V gene are SGHTA and FQGTGA. The CDR3 here is CASSLRETGGVSGANVLTF. In nucleotides, the CDR3 is TGTGCCAGCAGCCTAAGGGAGACAGGGGGCGTGTCTGGGGCCAACGTCCTGACTTTC.

The J gene is TRBJ2-3, the V gene TRBV9; 9 bases match TRBD1. V was pared by 3 bases and J by 5 bases, with 7 bases of the junction left unmatched. The CDR3 consists of 15 residues. CDR1 SGDLS and CDR2 YYNGEE come from the germline V gene. CDR3 in amino acids: CASSEGPGQGDTQYF. The CDR3 DNA reads TGTGCCAGCAGCGAAGGCCCGGGACAGGGAGATACGCAGTATTTT.

The V gene is TRBV7-8, the J gene TRBJ2-7, with 15 nucleotides matching TRBD2. The CDR3 sequence is 14 residues long. J gave up 12 bases and V 5 bases, and 8 bases lay outside the gene matches. Germline assignment: CDR1 SGHVS and CDR2 FQNEAQ. In DNA, the CDR3 is TGTGCCAGCAGCCCGGGACTAGCGGGAGGTTTTTGGTACTTC. Translating it yields CASSPGLAGGFWYF. Complete variable domain (other parts from reference TRBV7-8 and TRBJ2-7): GAGVSQSPRYKVAKRGQDVALRCDPISGHVSLFWYQQALGQGPEFLTYFQNEAQLDKSGLPSDRFFAERPEGSVSTLKIQRTQQEDSAVYLCASSPGLAGGFWYFGPGTRLTVT.

The J gene is TRBJ2-3, the V gene TRBV27, with 11 bases aligning to TRBD2. Germline CDR1 is MNHEY and CDR2 is SMNVEV (reference sequence). J gave up 2 bases and V 4 bases, and 5 bases lay outside the gene matches. This CDR3 contains 16 residues. CDR3 sequence reads: CASSSGTSGPTDTQYF. Here the CDR3 DNA reads TGTGCCAGCAGTTCCGGGACTAGCGGTCCCACAGATACGCAGTATTTT.

This clone has only a few counts. The chain combines TRBV4-2 with TRBJ1-2; no firm D call. Germline-derived CDR1 and CDR2 are LGHNA and YNFKEQ. Trimming shortened V by 4 bases and J by 3 bases, and 15 bases separated the two germline ends. The CDR3 consists of 15 residues. The CDR3 DNA follows: TGTGCCAGCAGCCCCGTCACGGGTCTCGACTATGGCTACACCTTC. It specifies CASSPVTGLDYGYTF.

This clone was found once. The gene calls are TRBV2 and TRBJ1-2, with 9 positions matching TRBD1. The germline gives CDR1 SNHLY, CDR2 FYNNEI. This CDR3 region has 15 residues. After removal of 3 bases from V and 4 bases from J, the junction contained 6 bases not matched to a gene. CDR3 nucleotides: TGTGCCAGCAGTGAGGACAGGGGTTCGAGCTATGGCTACACCTTC. Encoded protein: CASSEDRGSSYGYTF.

The chain joins TRBV19 to TRBJ2-5, with 11 bases fitting TRBD2. The germline CDR1 and CDR2 sequences are LNHDA and SQIVND (reference sequence). The CDR3 spans 17 residues. After removal of 6 bases from V and 2 bases from J, the junction contained 11 bases not matched to a gene. The CDR3 sequence is CASSRIDSGGGQETQYF. The CDR3, as DNA: TGTGCCAGTAGCCGGATTGATAGCGGGGGGGGACAAGAGACCCAGTACTTC.

This clone was detected only a few times. The chain joins TRBV6-4 to TRBJ2-1; 10 bases are a match to TRBD1. Trimming at V came to 4 bases and at J to 9 bases, leaving 9 bases not matched to a gene. Germline-derived CDR1 and CDR2 are MRHNA and SNTAGT. The CDR3 is made up of 15 amino acids. This chain's CDR3 is CASSGGQGPDLEQFF. CDR3 nucleotide sequence: TGTGCCAGCAGTGGGGGACAGGGGCCCGACCTTGAGCAGTTCTTC.

This chain links TRBV30 with TRBJ1-6, with 11 bases matching TRBD1. V was pared by 2 bases and J by 9 bases, with 3 bases of the junction left unmatched. CDR3 length equals 14 residues. Germline lookup yields CDR1 GTSNPN and CDR2 SVGIG (reference sequence). The CDR3 spells CAWSTGQGGSPLHF. DNA of the CDR3: TGTGCCTGGAGTACGGGACAGGGGGGTTCACCCCTCCACTTT.

The rearrangement joins TRBV5-4 to TRBJ2-5; 8 bases align to TRBD2. Germline V CDR1 and CDR2: SGHNT, YYREEE (reference sequence). This CDR3 has 17 amino acids. The J segment lost 0 bases and the V segment lost 3 bases, leaving 10 bases of the junction unmatched. CDR3 bases: TGTGCCAGCAGCTCCCGGCGGGGGGATATTAACCAAGAGACCCAGTACTTC. Translated: CASSSRRGDINQETQYF.

This clone is categorized as medium-sized. The chain has TRBV15 and TRBJ2-2, with 7 bases that match TRBD2. CDR1 is LNHNV, CDR2 YYDKDF, per germline (reference sequence). The length of the CDR3 is 16 residues. V was clipped by 7 bases and J by 0 bases; unmatched bases: 8. The CDR3 loop reads CATKGGLSANTGELFF. The CDR3 coding sequence is TGTGCCACCAAGGGAGGGTTATCAGCGAACACCGGGGAGCTGTTTTTT.

V usage is TRBV6-5 and J usage is TRBJ1-1, with TRBD1 as a possible D gene (6 bases). The CDR3 is 14 amino acids. Germline V gene data show CDR1 as MNHEY and CDR2 as SVGAGI. V lost 5 bases and J 0 bases, leaving 10 bases between the germline ends. The CDR3 loop is CASSGDNMNTEAFF. The CDR3 region has the DNA TGTGCCAGCAGTGGGGACAACATGAACACTGAAGCTTTCTTT.

The chain is built from TRBV9 and TRBJ2-3; D not resolved. This CDR3 has 11 amino acids. The germline V and J ends were trimmed by 2 bases and 6 bases, with 4 bases remaining between them. Germline V CDR1 and CDR2: SGDLS, YYNGEE. The chain's CDR3 is CASSVGDTQYF. Here the CDR3 DNA reads TGTGCCAGCAGCGTCGGGGATACGCAGTATTTT. The full variable domain, completed using reference TRBV9 and TRBJ2-3, is DSGVTQTPKHLITATGQRVTLRCSPRSGDLSVYWYQQSLDQGLQFLIQYYNGEERAKGNILERFSAQQFPDLHSELNLSSLELGDSALYFCASSVGDTQYFGPGTRLTVL.

The chain uses TRBV6-5 and TRBJ2-1; possible D gene TRBD1, 6 bases. The CDR3 is 13 residues long. Between the trimmed V and J ends, which lost 6 bases and 4 bases, there was a span of 10 bases. Looked up from germline, CDR1 is MNHEY and CDR2 is SVGAGI. CDR3 protein: CASSQDRYNEQFF. The DNA for the CDR3 is TGTGCCAGCAGCCAGGACAGATACAATGAGCAGTTCTTC.

CDR3 loop: CAISRASGLGEQFF. The CDR3 DNA reads TGTGCCATCTCGCGGGCTAGCGGGTTAGGTGAGCAGTTCTTC. The V call is TRBV10-3, the J call TRBJ2-1; 8 nucleotides line up with TRBD2. J lost 9 bases, V lost 8 bases, and 12 bases had no gene match. The CDR3 runs to 14 residues. CDR1 ENHRY and CDR2 SYGVKD come from the germline V gene.

The chain employs TRBV7-6 and TRBJ2-7; 7 bases are shared with TRBD1. The ends lost 1 base at V and 1 base at J; junction bases unmatched: 1. In germline, CDR1 is SGHVS, CDR2 FNYEAQ. This CDR3 has 14 residues. The CDR3 nucleotides are TGTGCCAGCAGCTTAGGGGACAGATCCTACGAGCAGTACTTC. This encodes CASSLGDRSYEQYF.

The chain joins TRBV6-6 to TRBJ1-1; D perhaps matches TRBD1 (6 bases). The CDR3 extends over 15 amino acids. V was trimmed by 6 bases and J by 0 bases, leaving 14 bases between them. CDR1 is MNHNY and CDR2 is SVGAGI in the germline V gene (reference sequence). Written as DNA, the CDR3 is TGTGCCAGCAGCCCGCTTGGACAGTTGAACACTGAAGCTTTCTTT. As protein: CASSPLGQLNTEAFF.